Listed below are T cell receptor beta chains from one sample, sequenced in a study of somatic mutations in cytotoxic T cells in rheumatoid arthritis. Produced via immunoSEQ multiplex PCR; TCRdb's table is partial and in-frame only. The profile shows about 4,000 clones, 55% to 80% of them singletons. Sequencing used CD8+ T cells sorted from blood. These receptors were obtained from an adult with rheumatoid arthritis. The CDR3 runs from the conserved cysteine through the conserved F or W. D genes are given only for firm matches. The size entry is marked missing in some rows and otherwise reads once, few, many or a size class.

j_call,clone_size,v_call,d_call,cdr3_aa,cdr3_nt
TRBJ1-1,NA,TRBV7-9,NA,CASSLVGSTEAFF,TGTGCCAGCAGCTTAGTGGGCAGCACTGAAGCTTTCTTT
TRBJ1-2,NA,TRBV2,NA,CASSNSGGYTF,TGTGCCAGCAGCAACAGCGGTGGCTACACCTTC
TRBJ2-7,NA,TRBV4-1,TRBD2,CASSQLAGGRDEQYF,TGCGCCAGCAGCCAGCTAGCGGGGGGCCGCGACGAGCAGTACTTC
TRBJ2-1,NA,TRBV9,NA,CASSVGSVGAGNEQFF,TGTGCCAGCAGCGTAGGGTCGGTGGGGGCTGGCAATGAGCAGTTCTTC
TRBJ2-5,NA,TRBV9,NA,CASSVGEGARETQYF,TGTGCCAGCAGCGTAGGGGAGGGGGCGAGGGAGACCCAGTACTTC
TRBJ2-7,once,TRBV19,NA,CASSLSGPSEQYF,TGTGCCAGTAGTTTATCCGGGCCTAGCGAGCAGTACTTC
TRBJ1-5,NA,TRBV7-2,NA,CASSTPGQHNQPQHF,TGTGCCAGCAGCACACCGGGACAACACAATCAGCCCCAGCATTTT
TRBJ2-1,NA,TRBV9,NA,CASRSDGEQFF,TGTGCCAGCAGGTCGGACGGTGAGCAGTTCTTC
TRBJ1-2,NA,TRBV6-5,NA,CASSYSPVNYGYTF,TGTGCCAGCAGTTACTCGCCCGTGAACTATGGCTACACCTTC
TRBJ1-5,once,TRBV19,TRBD1,CASSIDGGQGEPQHF,TGTGCCAGTAGTATAGATGGAGGACAGGGTGAGCCCCAGCATTTT
TRBJ2-5,NA,TRBV6-5,NA,CASSPLLPGETQYF,TGTGCCAGCAGTCCTCTCCTCCCGGGGGAGACCCAGTACTTC
TRBJ1-1,NA,TRBV7-8,NA,CASSFQGPPEAFF,TGTGCCAGCAGCTTCCAAGGCCCCCCTGAAGCTTTCTTT
TRBJ1-2,NA,TRBV4-1,NA,CASSQEVGGLDYGYTF,TGCGCCAGCAGCCAAGAGGTCGGGGGGCTGGACTATGGCTACACCTTC
TRBJ1-1,few,TRBV7-9,TRBD1,CASSLEGTGGYEAFF,TGTGCCAGCAGCCTCGAAGGGACAGGGGGCTATGAAGCTTTCTTT
TRBJ1-5,NA,TRBV6-1,NA,CASSDLLNQPQHF,TGTGCCAGCAGTGATCTCCTCAATCAGCCCCAGCATTTT
TRBJ2-7,NA,TRBV25-1,TRBD1,CASSEHRGYPYEQYF,TGTGCCAGCAGTGAACACAGGGGATACCCCTACGAGCAGTACTTC
TRBJ2-7,NA,TRBV5-6,NA,CASSLTEDEQYF,TGTGCCAGCAGCTTGACCGAGGACGAGCAGTACTTC
TRBJ1-2,NA,TRBV27,TRBD1,CASRQYRDRGYYGYTF,TGTGCCAGCAGACAGTACCGGGACAGGGGATACTATGGCTACACCTTC
TRBJ2-5,NA,TRBV9,TRBD2,CASSSSAGGPQETQYF,TGTGCCAGCAGCTCGTCGGCGGGGGGCCCCCAAGAGACCCAGTACTTC
TRBJ2-1,NA,TRBV27,NA,CASSPQGGEQFF,TGTGCCAGCAGTCCCCAAGGTGGTGAGCAGTTCTTC
TRBJ1-5,few,TRBV2,TRBD1,CASSWDRGRNQPQHF,TGTGCCAGCAGTTGGGACAGGGGTCGCAATCAGCCCCAGCATTTT
TRBJ2-1,NA,TRBV15,TRBD2,CATSRSGGGNEQFF,TGTGCCACCAGCAGATCGGGGGGAGGCAATGAGCAGTTCTTC
TRBJ2-3,NA,TRBV7-3,NA,CASSSSRAGDTQYF,TGTGCCAGCAGCTCCTCCCGAGCGGGAGATACGCAGTATTTT
TRBJ2-5,once,TRBV7-9,NA,CASSTPKARATRETQYF,TGTGCCAGCAGCACACCCAAGGCCCGCGCCACCAGGGAGACCCAGTACTTC
TRBJ2-7,NA,TRBV4-3,TRBD1,CASSQVRDSPWQYF,TGCGCCAGCAGCCAAGTAAGGGACAGCCCGTGGCAGTACTTC
TRBJ2-7,NA,TRBV5-5,TRBD1,CASSFRQGLYEQYF,TGTGCCAGCAGCTTCAGACAGGGGCTCTACGAGCAGTACTTC
TRBJ2-7,NA,TRBV6-1,NA,CAGGDGFYEQYF,TGTGCCGGCGGGGATGGGTTCTACGAGCAGTACTTC
TRBJ1-1,NA,TRBV21-1,NA,CASRLDTIRTEAFF,TGTGCCAGCAGGTTAGACACAATTCGCACTGAAGCTTTCTTT
TRBJ2-6,NA,TRBV9,NA,CASSPGAHSGANVLTF,TGTGCCAGCAGCCCCGGAGCCCACTCTGGGGCCAACGTCCTGACTTTC
TRBJ2-7,few,TRBV7-9,TRBD1,CASSWTGSGEQYF,TGTGCCAGCAGCTGGACAGGGTCGGGGGAGCAGTACTTC
TRBJ1-1,NA,TRBV13,NA,CASMRGGTEAFF,TGTGCCAGCATGAGAGGGGGGACTGAAGCTTTCTTT
TRBJ1-3,NA,TRBV29-1,NA,CSVDPVGSSGNTIYF,TGCAGCGTTGACCCTGTAGGATCCTCTGGAAACACCATATATTTT
TRBJ1-4,once,TRBV2,NA,CASSDGVRGGEKLFF,TGTGCCAGCAGTGATGGGGTCCGGGGAGGTGAAAAACTGTTTTTT
TRBJ2-7,NA,TRBV4-1,NA,CASSQTMSPPGIYEQYF,TGCGCCAGCAGCCAAACCATGAGTCCACCTGGGATCTACGAGCAGTACTTC
TRBJ2-3,once,TRBV9,NA,CASSVPPSDTQYF,TGTGCCAGCAGCGTGCCCCCGTCAGATACGCAGTATTTT
TRBJ1-5,NA,TRBV6-5,NA,CASSYRGDNNQPQHF,TGTGCCAGCAGTTACCGGGGGGATAACAATCAGCCCCAGCATTTT
TRBJ2-3,NA,TRBV18,NA,CASSPPWRDREESDTQYF,TGTGCCAGCTCACCACCATGGCGGGACCGCGAGGAGTCAGATACGCAGTATTTT
TRBJ2-7,NA,TRBV7-7,NA,CASSPGQGRPYEQYF,TGTGCCAGCAGCCCGGGGCAGGGGCGTCCCTACGAGCAGTACTTC
TRBJ2-1,NA,TRBV7-6,TRBD1,CASSEGGSNEQFF,TGTGCCAGCAGCGAAGGGGGCAGCAATGAGCAGTTCTTC
TRBJ2-5,NA,TRBV4-2,TRBD2,CASSLGLQETQYF,TGTGCCAGCAGCCTGGGACTACAAGAGACCCAGTACTTC
TRBJ2-1,once,TRBV4-3,TRBD2,CASSREVSLGLAGGPGEQFF,TGCGCCAGCAGCCGAGAAGTTTCGCTGGGACTAGCGGGGGGGCCCGGTGAGCAGTTCTTC
TRBJ2-5,NA,TRBV5-6,TRBD2,CASSLNGGAAETQYF,TGTGCCAGCAGCTTGAACGGGGGGGCCGCAGAGACCCAGTACTTC
TRBJ1-5,NA,TRBV5-4,NA,CASSSGGVNSNQPQHF,TGTGCCAGCAGCTCTGGAGGGGTAAATAGCAATCAGCCCCAGCATTTT
TRBJ1-1,NA,TRBV7-9,TRBD1,CASSGQGPHTEAFF,TGTGCCAGCAGCGGACAGGGTCCCCACACTGAAGCTTTCTTT
TRBJ1-5,NA,TRBV9,TRBD1,CASSAGQGADIDNQPQHF,TGTGCCAGCAGCGCAGGACAGGGGGCAGATATCGACAATCAGCCCCAGCATTTT
TRBJ1-4,NA,TRBV4-1,NA,CASSQASFGYEKLFF,TGCGCCAGCAGCCAAGCTTCGTTTGGCTATGAAAAACTGTTTTTT
TRBJ1-2,NA,TRBV4-3,NA,CASSQGYRPIYGYTF,TGCGCCAGCAGCCAAGGGTACAGGCCTATCTATGGCTACACCTTC
TRBJ2-7,hyperexpanded,TRBV5-5,NA,CASSLFREQYF,TGTGCCAGCAGCCTATTCCGGGAGCAGTACTTC
TRBJ2-1,once,TRBV7-9,TRBD2,CASSLAGGNNEQFF,TGTGCCAGCAGCTTAGCGGGGGGGAACAATGAGCAGTTCTTC
TRBJ1-5,NA,TRBV5-6,NA,CASSLGGSNQPQHF,TGTGCCAGCAGCTTGGGGGGTAGCAATCAGCCCCAGCATTTT
TRBJ2-4,NA,TRBV7-2,TRBD2,CASSLVGGGDIQYF,TGTGCCAGCAGCTTAGTTGGCGGGGGGGACATTCAGTACTTC
TRBJ2-7,NA,TRBV4-3,NA,CASSPRDSGYEQYF,TGCGCCAGCAGCCCCCGGGATAGCGGCTACGAGCAGTACTTC
TRBJ2-3,NA,TRBV6-5,TRBD2,CASSYTPGGADTQYF,TGTGCCAGCAGTTACACGCCCGGGGGGGCAGATACGCAGTATTTT
TRBJ1-5,NA,TRBV15,NA,CATSRDAGGYQPQHF,TGTGCCACCAGCAGAGATGCGGGGGGGTATCAGCCCCAGCATTTT
TRBJ2-1,NA,TRBV7-9,NA,CASSTHRPPYNEQFF,TGTGCCAGCAGCACCCACCGTCCGCCTTACAATGAGCAGTTCTTC
TRBJ2-1,NA,TRBV5-6,TRBD2,CASSFTSGGAYNEQFF,TGTGCCAGCAGTTTTACCAGCGGGGGGGCCTACAATGAGCAGTTCTTC
TRBJ1-1,NA,TRBV19,NA,CASSIGGADTEAFF,TGTGCCAGTAGTATAGGGGGGGCGGACACTGAAGCTTTCTTT
TRBJ2-7,NA,TRBV11-2,NA,CASSLFREQYF,TGTGCCAGCAGCCTATTCCGGGAGCAGTACTTC
TRBJ1-2,NA,TRBV7-9,NA,CASRLDVYGYTF,TGTGCCAGCAGACTGGACGTCTATGGCTACACCTTC